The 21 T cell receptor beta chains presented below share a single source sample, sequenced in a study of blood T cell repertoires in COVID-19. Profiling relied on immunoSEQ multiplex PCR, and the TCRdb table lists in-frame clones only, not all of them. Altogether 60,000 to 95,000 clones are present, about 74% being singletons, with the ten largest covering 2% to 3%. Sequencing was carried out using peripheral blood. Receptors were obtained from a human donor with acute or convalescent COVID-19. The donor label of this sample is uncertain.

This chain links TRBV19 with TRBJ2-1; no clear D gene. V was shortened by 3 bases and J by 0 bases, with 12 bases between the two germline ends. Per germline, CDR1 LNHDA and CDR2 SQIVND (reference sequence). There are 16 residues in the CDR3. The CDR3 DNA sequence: TGTGCCAGTAGTATTTTCAGGCTCAGCTCCTACAATGAGCAGTTCTTC. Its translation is CASSIFRLSSYNEQFF.

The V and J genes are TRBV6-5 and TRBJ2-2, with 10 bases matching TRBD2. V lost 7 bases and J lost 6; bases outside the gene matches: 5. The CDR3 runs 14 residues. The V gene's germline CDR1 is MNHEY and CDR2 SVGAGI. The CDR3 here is CASISGGASGELFF. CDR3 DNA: TGTGCCAGCATAAGCGGGGGGGCGTCCGGGGAGCTGTTTTTT.

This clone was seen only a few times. The CDR3, as DNA: TGTGCCAGCAGCCAGGGGACAGGCCTCTCTGGAAACACCATATATTTT. Amino acid sequence: CASSQGTGLSGNTIYF. V and J are TRBV3-1 (or the pseudogene TRBV3-2) and TRBJ1-3, with 8 nucleotides matching TRBD1. The CDR3 is made up of 16 amino acids. Germline values: CDR1 LGHDT, CDR2 YNNKEL (reference sequence). The junction had 4 bases not matched to a gene; V was cut back by 3 bases and J by 0 bases.

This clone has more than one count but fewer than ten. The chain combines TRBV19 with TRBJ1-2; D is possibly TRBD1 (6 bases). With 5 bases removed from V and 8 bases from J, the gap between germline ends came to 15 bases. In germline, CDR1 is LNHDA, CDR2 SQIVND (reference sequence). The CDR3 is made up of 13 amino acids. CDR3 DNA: TGTGCCAGTAGTGTGGCGGGGGCGTGGGGCTACACCTTC. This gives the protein CASSVAGAWGYTF. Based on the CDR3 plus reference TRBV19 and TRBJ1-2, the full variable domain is DGGITQSPKYLFRKEGQNVTLSCEQNLNHDAMYWYRQDPGQGLRLIYYSQIVNDFQKGDIAEGYSVSREKKESFPLTVTSAQKNPTAFYLCASSVAGAWGYTFGSGTRLTVV.

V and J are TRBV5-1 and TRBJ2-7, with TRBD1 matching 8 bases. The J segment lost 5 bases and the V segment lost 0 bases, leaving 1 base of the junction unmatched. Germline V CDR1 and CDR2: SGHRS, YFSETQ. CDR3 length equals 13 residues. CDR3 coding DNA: TGCGCCAGCAGCTTGGCGACAGGGGACGAGCAGTACTTC. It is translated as CASSLATGDEQYF. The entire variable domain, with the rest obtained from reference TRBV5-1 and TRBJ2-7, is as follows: KAGVTQTPRYLIKTRGQQVTLSCSPISGHRSVSWYQQTPGQGLQFLFEYFSETQRNKGNFPGRFSGRQFSNSRSEMNVSTLELGDSALYLCASSLATGDEQYFGPGTRLTVT.

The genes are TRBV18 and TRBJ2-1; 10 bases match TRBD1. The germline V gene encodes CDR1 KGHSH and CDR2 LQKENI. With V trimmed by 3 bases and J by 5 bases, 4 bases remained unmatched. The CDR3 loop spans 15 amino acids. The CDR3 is CASSPRTGGNNEQFF. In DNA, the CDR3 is TGTGCCAGCTCACCCCGGACAGGGGGGAACAATGAGCAGTTCTTC.

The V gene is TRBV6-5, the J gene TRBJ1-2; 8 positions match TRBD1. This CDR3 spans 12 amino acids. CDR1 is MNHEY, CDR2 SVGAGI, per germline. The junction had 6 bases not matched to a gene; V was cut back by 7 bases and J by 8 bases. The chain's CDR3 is CASTTGAGGYTF. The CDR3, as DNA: TGTGCCAGCACGACAGGGGCCGGGGGCTACACCTTC.

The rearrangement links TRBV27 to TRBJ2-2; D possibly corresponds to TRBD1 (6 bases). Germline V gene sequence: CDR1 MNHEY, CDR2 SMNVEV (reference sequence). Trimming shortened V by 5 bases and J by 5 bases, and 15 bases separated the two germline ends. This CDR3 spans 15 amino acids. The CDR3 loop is CASSRDTPRTGELFF. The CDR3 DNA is TGTGCCAGCAGTCGGGACACCCCGAGGACCGGGGAGCTGTTTTTT.

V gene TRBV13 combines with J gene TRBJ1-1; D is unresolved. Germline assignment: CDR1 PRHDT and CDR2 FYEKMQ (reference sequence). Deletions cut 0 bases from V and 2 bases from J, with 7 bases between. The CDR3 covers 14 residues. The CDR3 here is CASSLGRLNTEAFF. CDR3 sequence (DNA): TGTGCCAGCAGCTTAGGACGGTTAAACACTGAAGCTTTCTTT.

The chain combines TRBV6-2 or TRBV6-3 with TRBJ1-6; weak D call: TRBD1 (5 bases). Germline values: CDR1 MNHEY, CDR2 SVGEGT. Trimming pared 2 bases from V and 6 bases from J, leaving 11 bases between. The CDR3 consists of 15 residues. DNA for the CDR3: TGTGCCAGCAGTTACCTTACAGGTGGTAATTCACCCCTCCACTTT. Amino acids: CASSYLTGGNSPLHF.

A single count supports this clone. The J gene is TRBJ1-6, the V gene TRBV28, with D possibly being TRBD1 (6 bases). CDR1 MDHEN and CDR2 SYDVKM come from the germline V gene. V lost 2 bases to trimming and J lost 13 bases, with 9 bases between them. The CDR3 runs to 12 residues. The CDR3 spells CASSLVRGPLHF. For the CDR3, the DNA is TGTGCCAGCAGTTTAGTGAGGGGGCCCCTCCACTTT.

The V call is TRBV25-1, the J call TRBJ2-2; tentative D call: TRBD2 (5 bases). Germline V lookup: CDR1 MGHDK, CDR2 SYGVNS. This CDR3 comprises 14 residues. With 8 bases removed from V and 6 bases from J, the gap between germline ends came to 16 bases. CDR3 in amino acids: CASRGYMVAGELFF. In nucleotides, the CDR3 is TGTGCCAGCCGAGGGTATATGGTGGCCGGGGAGCTGTTTTTT.

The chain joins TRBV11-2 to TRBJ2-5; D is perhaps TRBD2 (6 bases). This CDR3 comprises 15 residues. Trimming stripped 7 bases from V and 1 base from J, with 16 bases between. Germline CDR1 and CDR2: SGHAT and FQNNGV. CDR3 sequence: CASTHRTKPQETQYF. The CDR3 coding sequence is TGTGCCAGCACCCATCGGACTAAACCCCAAGAGACCCAGTACTTC.

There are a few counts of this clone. CDR3 nucleotides: TGCGCCAGCAGTGTAGAACAGGAAGATAGCAATCAGCCCCAGCATTTT. It yields the protein CASSVEQEDSNQPQHF. This chain uses TRBV10-1 with TRBJ1-5; D possibly corresponds to TRBD1 (5 bases). Trimming stripped 4 bases from V and 0 bases from J, with 13 bases between. Germline CDR1 is WNHNN and CDR2 is SYGVQD (reference sequence). CDR3 length: 16 amino acids.

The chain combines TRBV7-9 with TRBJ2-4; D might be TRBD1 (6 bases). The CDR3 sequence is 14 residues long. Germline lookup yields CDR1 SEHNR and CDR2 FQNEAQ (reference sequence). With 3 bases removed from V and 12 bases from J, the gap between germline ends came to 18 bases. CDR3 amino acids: CASSFTRTATDQYF. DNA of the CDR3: TGTGCCAGCAGCTTTACCCGGACAGCCACGGATCAGTACTTC.

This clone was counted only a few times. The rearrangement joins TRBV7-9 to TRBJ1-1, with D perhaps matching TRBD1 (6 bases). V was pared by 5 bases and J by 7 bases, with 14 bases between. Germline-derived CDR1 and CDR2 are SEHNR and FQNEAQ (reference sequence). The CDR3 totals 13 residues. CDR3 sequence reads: CASSPARGSEAFF. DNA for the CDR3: TGTGCCAGCAGCCCGGCCAGGGGAAGTGAAGCTTTCTTT.

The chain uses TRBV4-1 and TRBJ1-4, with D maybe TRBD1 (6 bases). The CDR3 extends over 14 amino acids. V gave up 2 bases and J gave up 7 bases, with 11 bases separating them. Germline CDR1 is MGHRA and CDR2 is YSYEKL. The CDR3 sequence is CASSQTQGTEKLFF. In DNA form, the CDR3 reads TGCGCCAGCAGCCAAACTCAGGGGACTGAAAAACTGTTTTTT.

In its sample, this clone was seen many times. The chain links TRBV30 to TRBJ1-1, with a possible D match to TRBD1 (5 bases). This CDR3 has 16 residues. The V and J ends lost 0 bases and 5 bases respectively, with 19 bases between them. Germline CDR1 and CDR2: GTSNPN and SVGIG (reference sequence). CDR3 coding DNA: TGTGCCTGGAGTGTAAACTGGGCACGGGGGAGGACTGAAGCTTTCTTT. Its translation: CAWSVNWARGRTEAFF.

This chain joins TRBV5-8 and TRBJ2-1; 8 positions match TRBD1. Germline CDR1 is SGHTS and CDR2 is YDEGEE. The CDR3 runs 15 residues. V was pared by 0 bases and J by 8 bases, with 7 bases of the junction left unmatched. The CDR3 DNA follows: TGTGCCAGCAGCTTGGGGACAGGGAATGGGCATGAGCAGTTCTTC. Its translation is CASSLGTGNGHEQFF.

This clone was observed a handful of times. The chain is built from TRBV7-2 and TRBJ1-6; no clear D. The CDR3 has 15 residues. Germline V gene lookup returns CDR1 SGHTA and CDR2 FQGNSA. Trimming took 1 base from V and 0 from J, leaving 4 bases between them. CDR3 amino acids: CASSLGLSYNSPLHF. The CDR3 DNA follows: TGTGCCAGCAGCTTAGGACTCTCCTATAATTCACCCCTCCACTTT.

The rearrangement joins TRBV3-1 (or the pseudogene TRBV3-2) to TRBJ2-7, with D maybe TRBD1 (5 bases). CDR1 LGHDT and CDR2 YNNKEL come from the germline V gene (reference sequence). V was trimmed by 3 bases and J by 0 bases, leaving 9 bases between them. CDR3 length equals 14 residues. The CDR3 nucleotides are TGTGCCAGCAGCCACTCGGACATCTCCTACGAGCAGTACGTC. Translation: CASSHSDISYEQYV.